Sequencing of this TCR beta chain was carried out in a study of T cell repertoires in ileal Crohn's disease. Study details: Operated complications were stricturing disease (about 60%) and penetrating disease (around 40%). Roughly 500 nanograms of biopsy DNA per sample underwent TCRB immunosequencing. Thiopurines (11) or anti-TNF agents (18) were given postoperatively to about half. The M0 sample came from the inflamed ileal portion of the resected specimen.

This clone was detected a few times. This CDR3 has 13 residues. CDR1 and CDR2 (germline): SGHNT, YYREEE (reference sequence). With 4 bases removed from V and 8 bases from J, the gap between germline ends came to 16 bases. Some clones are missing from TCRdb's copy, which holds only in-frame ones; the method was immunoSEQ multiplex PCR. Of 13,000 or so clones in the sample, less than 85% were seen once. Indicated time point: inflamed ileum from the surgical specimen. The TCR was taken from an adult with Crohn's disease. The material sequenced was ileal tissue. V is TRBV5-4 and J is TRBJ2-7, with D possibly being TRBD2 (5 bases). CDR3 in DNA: TGTGCCAGCAGCATGGATCGGGGAGATAAGCAGTACTTC. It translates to CASSMDRGDKQYF.